This T cell receptor beta chain was observed in a study of T cells in Graves' hyperthyroidism and ophthalmopathy. The CDR3 regions of TCR beta were amplified from RNA transcripts. The HTBI primer set was used in a first-round RT-PCR of the TCR CDR3. TCRdb re-analysed the multiplex PCR reads in MiXCR, keeping a single row per CDR3 protein. The table records 450,000 to 500,000 distinct CDR3 sequences, about 22% of them present only once. This clonotype has ten or more counts. Germline loops: CDR1 SGHAT, CDR2 FQNNGV. The V gene end was trimmed by 7 bases and the J gene end by 8 bases; junction bases not matched to a gene: 20. This CDR3 has 18 residues.

The specimen was blood. This TCR came from a woman in her 70s with Graves' ophthalmopathy. The V gene is TRBV11-2, the J gene TRBJ2-1, with 10 bases aligning to TRBD2. CDR3 amino acids: CASISRRYRSGRGDEQFF. As DNA, the CDR3 is TGTGCCAGCATCTCCAGGAGATACAGGAGCGGGAGGGGTGATGAGCAGTTCTTC. The variable domain in full, with the rest retrieved from reference TRBV11-2 and TRBJ2-1, is EAGVAQSPRYKIIEKRQSVAFWCNPISGHATLYWYQQILGQGPKLLIQFQNNGVVDDSQLPKDRFSAERLKGVDSTLKIQPAKLEDSAVYLCASISRRYRSGRGDEQFFGPGTRLTVL.